The clone carrying this T cell receptor beta chain was counted a few times. The data belong to a study of T cell repertoires in cytomegalovirus infection. Whole-study context: Signatures in public TCR beta sequences pointed to both CMV infection and matching HLA type.

The CDR3 contains 15 residues. Trimming removed 4 bases at V and 1 base at J, with 13 bases between. TCRdb recomputed calls from the reads with MiXCR, one row per CDR3 protein. The sample contains 200,000 or so distinct CDR3 sequences, approximately 28% of which appear only once. This TCR derives from a human donor in good health (CMV status not recorded). Some clones in this sample may be carry-over from other donors' samples. This chain connects TRBV12-3 or TRBV12-4 to TRBJ1-2; possibly TRBD1 for D (5 bases). The sequencing input was PBMCs. In DNA form, the CDR3 reads TGTGCCAGCAGTTCGACAGCGAGAGTTAACTATGGCTACACCTTC. Its translation is CASSSTARVNYGYTF.